One T cell receptor beta chain is described in this entry. The method was immunoSEQ multiplex PCR; TCRdb's version includes in-frame clones alone and lacks a portion of them. The sample shows around 190,000 clones, approximately 73% of them seen only once. This sample was taken from a study of blood T cell repertoires in COVID-19. The CDR3 contains 14 residues. Per the germline V gene, CDR1 is SGHTA and CDR2 is FQGTGA. V was trimmed by 2 bases and J by 0 bases, leaving 6 bases between them. The sequenced sample consisted of PBMCs or T cells enriched from blood (not recorded which). The genes are TRBV7-3 and TRBJ2-3; D is unclear. This TCR derives from a woman in her 50s with acute COVID-19. CDR3 nucleotides: TGTGCCAGCAGCTTATCGCAGAGCACAGATACGCAGTATTTT. Protein: CASSLSQSTDTQYF.